The 29 T cell receptor beta chains given below trace back to one sample, sequenced in a study of control samples from healthy donors and cancer patients. TCRdb's table, derived via immunoSEQ multiplex PCR, lists solely in-frame clones and lacks some. The sample shows approximately 12,000 clones, 94% of them seen only once. The sequenced sample was PBMCs. The receptors were gathered from a man in his 70s with head and neck cancer.

The CDR3 sequence is CASSFTATGGGDTQYF. CDR3 sequence (DNA): TGTGCCAGCAGCTTTACAGCGACAGGGGGAGGGGATACGCAGTATTTT. V and J are TRBV7-2 and TRBJ2-3; 9 bases are shared with TRBD1. Germline V CDR1 and CDR2: SGHTA, FQGNSA. V lost 3 bases and J lost 6; bases outside the gene matches: 10. CDR3 size: 16 residues.

The chain links TRBV19 to TRBJ1-1; D is ambiguous. V lost 4 bases and J lost 0, with 12 bases in between. Germline loops: CDR1 LNHDA, CDR2 SQIVND (reference sequence). There are 15 residues in the CDR3. DNA of the CDR3: TGTGCCAGTAGTAATCAGCACGTCATGAACACTGAAGCTTTCTTT. It is translated as CASSNQHVMNTEAFF.

The CDR3 nucleotides are TGCGCCAGCAGCTTGGCCGCGGTGAGCTCTGGAAACACCATATATTTT. The encoded protein is CASSLAAVSSGNTIYF. This chain uses TRBV5-1 with TRBJ1-3; D is uncertain. The CDR3 contains 16 residues. Germline-derived CDR1 and CDR2 are SGHRS and YFSETQ. The V gene lost 0 bases and the J gene lost 0 bases, with 10 bases spanning the gap.

The genes are TRBV5-1 and TRBJ2-7; D is uncertain. There are 13 residues in the CDR3. Trimming took 2 bases from V and 3 from J, leaving 9 bases between them. The germline gives CDR1 SGHRS, CDR2 YFSETQ. The CDR3 is CASSFGQNYEQYF. In DNA form, the CDR3 reads TGCGCCAGCAGCTTTGGGCAGAACTACGAGCAGTACTTC.

The V and J genes are TRBV5-1 and TRBJ2-7; D may be TRBD1 (5 bases). Germline V gene lookup returns CDR1 SGHRS and CDR2 YFSETQ. The CDR3 covers 15 residues. The germline V and J ends were trimmed by 4 bases and 1 base, with 15 bases remaining between them. The CDR3 bases are TGCGCCAGCAGCGTACCCAGGGCTGGGTCCTACGAGCAGTACTTC. Translated, it gives CASSVPRAGSYEQYF.

The J gene is TRBJ2-7, the V gene TRBV18, with D possibly matching TRBD1 (5 bases). Trimming took off 3 bases at V and 1 base at J, with 13 bases between the two ends. From germline, CDR1 is KGHSH and CDR2 LQKENI. The CDR3 has 15 amino acids. In DNA, the CDR3 is TGTGCCAGCTCACCTCGTGGGGCTGAATCCTACGAGCAGTACTTC. It encodes CASSPRGAESYEQYF.

The rearrangement uses TRBV4-1 and TRBJ1-1; tentatively, D is TRBD1 (6 bases). Trimming removed 4 bases from V and 0 bases from J, with 15 bases in between. This CDR3 is built from 16 residues. Germline V gene data show CDR1 as MGHRA and CDR2 as YSYEKL. Written as DNA, the CDR3 is TGCGCCAGCAGCCCAATGGTCGGGGGCCTGAACACTGAAGCTTTCTTT. This encodes CASSPMVGGLNTEAFF.

In its sample, this clone was seen once. The chain has TRBV6-5 and TRBJ2-5; maybe TRBD2 (6 bases). CDR3 length: 15 amino acids. Germline CDR1 reads MNHEY; CDR2 reads SVGAGI. Trimming took 6 bases from V and 2 from J, leaving 16 bases between them. CDR3 bases: TGTGCCAGCAGCTCTCCGGGGGACGGACAAGAGACCCAGTACTTC. It is translated as CASSSPGDGQETQYF.

V usage is TRBV7-9 and J usage is TRBJ2-3; D is possibly TRBD1 or TRBD2 (5 bases each). Germline V lookup: CDR1 SEHNR, CDR2 FQNEAQ (reference sequence). The CDR3 runs 14 residues. Trimming shortened V by 4 bases and J by 5 bases, and 13 bases separated the two germline ends. Here the CDR3 DNA reads TGTGCCAGCAGCTCCGCCGGGGCGGTAGATACGCAGTATTTT. It yields the protein CASSSAGAVDTQYF.

The V call is TRBV4-1, the J call TRBJ2-3; possibly TRBD2 for D (9 bases). The CDR3 runs 20 residues. Germline lookup yields CDR1 MGHRA and CDR2 YSYEKL. V was clipped by 0 bases and J by 2 bases, with 24 bases between them. The CDR3, as DNA: TGCGCCAGCAGCCAAGATCGAGGGACTAGCAGGGGGCCAGTCACAGATACGCAGTATTTT. Translation gives CASSQDRGTSRGPVTDTQYF.

This clone was seen once. V is TRBV11-2 and J is TRBJ1-2; D is undetermined. The V end was cut by 2 bases, the J end by 3 bases, with 16 bases between. CDR1 SGHAT and CDR2 FQNNGV come from the germline V gene. The CDR3 extends over 16 amino acids. CDR3 coding DNA: TGTGCCAGCAGCTTAAGATCCGCGACCGGATACTATGGCTACACCTTC. This encodes CASSLRSATGYYGYTF.

The J gene is TRBJ1-2, the V gene TRBV5-1; 9 bases map to TRBD1. Germline V gene lookup returns CDR1 SGHRS and CDR2 YFSETQ. V was pared by 5 bases and J by 6 bases, with 2 bases of the junction left unmatched. There are 12 residues in the CDR3. The CDR3 loop is CASSRDRDGYTF. In DNA form, the CDR3 reads TGCGCCAGCAGTCGGGACAGGGATGGCTACACCTTC.

This clone was seen only a few times. V usage is TRBV28 and J usage is TRBJ1-3; D not certain. V was pared by 3 bases and J by 7 bases, with 13 bases between. The CDR3 spans 14 residues. CDR1 MDHEN and CDR2 SYDVKM come from the germline V gene. CDR3 nucleotide sequence: TGTGCCAGCAGTTTCGGCAGGAGGGAGAACACCATATATTTT. Protein sequence: CASSFGRRENTIYF.

The chain has TRBV6-6 and TRBJ2-4; 12 bases agree with TRBD1. This CDR3 is 15 amino acids long. J gave up 7 bases and V 5 bases, and 6 bases lay outside the gene matches. Per germline, CDR1 MNHNY and CDR2 SVGAGI (reference sequence). The CDR3 reads CASSSGTGGLNIQYF. CDR3 sequence (DNA): TGTGCCAGCAGTAGCGGGACAGGGGGCTTGAACATTCAGTACTTC.

Remarks on this clone: Relative to the germline gene, one junction end is altered; a read error may explain this. CDR3 in amino acids: CASSQDGSGINKEQFF. The DNA of the CDR3 is TGTGCCAGCAGCCAAGATGGTAGCGGGATAAACAAGGAGCAGTTCTTC. The chain recombines TRBV3-1 (or the pseudogene TRBV3-2) with TRBJ2-1, with 8 bases aligning to TRBD2. The germline V gene encodes CDR1 LGHDT and CDR2 YNNKEL (reference sequence). The length of the CDR3 is 16 residues.

The V gene is TRBV24-1, the J gene TRBJ2-1; D not resolved. Trimming shortened V by 0 bases and J by 8 bases, and 13 bases separated the two germline ends. CDR1 and CDR2 (germline): KGHDR, SFDVKD. The CDR3 has 15 amino acids. The CDR3 sequence is CATSDLGLSGYEQFF. The CDR3 nucleotides read TGTGCCACCAGTGATTTGGGGCTTTCGGGCTATGAGCAGTTCTTC.

The chain employs TRBV30 and TRBJ2-5; possible D gene TRBD1, 5 bases. V gave up 3 bases and J gave up 9 bases, with 20 bases separating them. This CDR3 is built from 14 residues. Germline-derived CDR1 and CDR2 are GTSNPN and SVGIG (reference sequence). This CDR3 is CAWSPGQGAAPQYF. The CDR3 DNA reads TGTGCCTGGAGCCCCGGGCAGGGCGCCGCGCCCCAGTACTTC.

This chain connects TRBV7-9 to TRBJ1-6; D is perhaps TRBD1 (6 bases). The V end was cut by 7 bases, the J end by 5 bases, with 15 bases between. This CDR3 comprises 15 residues. Germline assignment: CDR1 SEHNR and CDR2 FQNEAQ (reference sequence). CDR3 sequence: CASTPGAINNSPLHF. CDR3 nucleotides: TGTGCCAGCACCCCGGGGGCAATAAATAATTCACCCCTCCACTTT.

The rearrangement uses TRBV3-1 (or the pseudogene TRBV3-2) and TRBJ2-7; 12 bases align to TRBD1. Germline values: CDR1 LGHDT, CDR2 YNNKEL (reference sequence). This CDR3 region has 14 residues. With V trimmed by 4 bases and J by 7 bases, 5 bases remained unmatched. CDR3 sequence (DNA): TGTGCCAGCAGCCCGGGACAGGGGGCGCGGGAGCAGTACTTC. Protein product: CASSPGQGAREQYF.

The chain recombines TRBV6-6 with TRBJ2-3; D is unresolved. CDR1 and CDR2 from the germline V gene are MNHNY and SVGAGI (reference sequence). This CDR3 contains 13 residues. V dropped 7 bases and J dropped 3 bases, with 11 bases sitting between them. This chain's CDR3 is CASNRPGTDTQYF. The CDR3, as DNA: TGTGCCAGCAACCGGCCCGGTACAGATACGCAGTATTTT.

V and J are TRBV6-5 and TRBJ1-1; TRBD1 matches at 7 bases. The CDR3 covers 14 residues. Germline assignment: CDR1 MNHEY and CDR2 SVGAGI. V was pared by 5 bases and J by 6 bases, with 9 bases of the junction left unmatched. The CDR3 DNA follows: TGTGCCAGCAGTCCTCCATTCGGGACAGCTGAAGCTTTCTTT. Residues: CASSPPFGTAEAFF.

V and J are TRBV5-5 and TRBJ1-4, with 10 positions matching TRBD1. The CDR3 consists of 20 residues. The ends lost 2 bases at V and 0 bases at J; junction bases unmatched: 13. Germline V gives CDR1 SGHKS, CDR2 YYEKEE (reference sequence). In DNA, the CDR3 is TGTGCCAGCAGCTTACTCCGGGACAGGGGAAGGATGGCAACTAATGAAAAACTGTTTTTT. Protein sequence: CASSLLRDRGRMATNEKLFF.

This chain uses TRBV29-1 with TRBJ1-1; 7 nucleotides match TRBD1. CDR3 length: 11 residues. Germline V lookup: CDR1 SQVTM, CDR2 ANQGSEA. V lost 4 bases and J lost 8; bases outside the gene matches: 4. The CDR3 coding sequence is TGCAGCGTTGTACAGGGGCCCGAAGCTTTCTTT. This sequence encodes CSVVQGPEAFF. Full variable domain (remainder filled in from reference TRBV29-1 and TRBJ1-1): SAVISQKPSRDICQRGTSLTIQCQVDSQVTMMFWYRQQPGQSLTLIATANQGSEATYESGFVIDKFPISRPNLTFSTLTVSNMSPEDSSIYLCSVVQGPEAFFGQGTRLTVV.

The J gene is TRBJ2-7, the V gene TRBV28; 9 bases are a match to TRBD2. V was clipped by 4 bases and J by 0 bases; unmatched bases: 7. CDR3 length: 16 residues. Germline CDR1 MDHEN, CDR2 SYDVKM. Written as DNA, the CDR3 is TGTGCCAGCAGTTACGAGCTAGCGGGGTCCTCCTACGAGCAGTACTTC. Protein: CASSYELAGSSYEQYF.

V is TRBV7-9 and J is TRBJ1-4, with D hard to call. Trimming stripped 8 bases from V and 7 bases from J, with 14 bases between. Germline V gives CDR1 SEHNR, CDR2 FQNEAQ (reference sequence). The CDR3 covers 13 residues. The CDR3 DNA follows: TGTGCCAGCCCGGGTCCTGGAGGTGAAAAACTGTTTTTT. Protein sequence: CASPGPGGEKLFF.

Notes on this clone: The same CDR3 also results from other DNA sequences found in this sample. The V and J genes are TRBV3-1 (or the pseudogene TRBV3-2) and TRBJ2-2; tentatively, D is TRBD2 (6 bases). The germline V gene encodes CDR1 LGHDT and CDR2 YNNKEL (reference sequence). V was cut by 1 base and J by 4 bases, with 7 bases left in between. The CDR3 is 14 amino acids. The CDR3 nucleotides are TGTGCCAGCAGCCAAGGCGGGGCCACCGGGGAGCTGTTTTTT. Its protein is CASSQGGATGELFF.

This clone was observed once. The chain is built from TRBV15 and TRBJ2-7; 10 positions agree with TRBD2. CDR3 length equals 15 residues. V lost 3 bases to trimming and J lost 2 bases; unmatched junction nucleotides: 4. CDR1 is LNHNV and CDR2 is YYDKDF in the germline V gene (reference sequence). The DNA for the CDR3 is TGTGCCACCAGCAGCAGGACTAGCGGCACCTACGAGCAGTACTTC. Translating gives CATSSRTSGTYEQYF.

CDR3 bases: TGCGCCAGCAGCTTGGCACTAGCGGACACCGGGGAGCTGTTTTTT. Its protein is CASSLALADTGELFF. V gene TRBV5-1 combines with J gene TRBJ2-2; 8 nucleotides agree with TRBD2. Germline CDR1 and CDR2: SGHRS and YFSETQ. The V and J ends lost 0 bases and 3 bases, in that order; junction bases with no gene match: 1. CDR3 length: 15 residues.

J is TRBJ1-4 and V is TRBV6-5; D is possibly TRBD1 (6 bases). Germline assignment: CDR1 MNHEY and CDR2 SVGAGI. CDR3 length: 15 residues. The V gene lost 7 bases and the J gene lost 2 bases, with 14 bases spanning the gap. The CDR3 DNA follows: TGTGCCAGCAAAAGCACAGGGAGGACTAATGAAAAACTGTTTTTT. It specifies CASKSTGRTNEKLFF.